Listed below are T cell receptor beta chains from one sample, sequenced in a study of regulatory T cells in long-lasting Graves disease. TCRdb itself ran the multiplex PCR reads through MiXCR, one entry per CDR3 protein. The sample shows 350,000 to 450,000 distinct CDR3 sequences, around 14% of them seen only once. These same data were also listed under a study on T cells in Graves' hyperthyroidism and ophthalmopathy.

The sample was peripheral blood mononuclear cells (PBMCs), taken at new diagnosis, from a patient treated with antithyroid drugs. These receptors were collected from a young woman with Graves disease. The CDR3 runs from the conserved cysteine through the conserved F or W. Each record gives: clone size, V gene, CDR3 length, J gene, CDR3 protein. Rows give clone size only sometimes, using once, few, many, or a class for an expanded clone.

abundance: few
v_gene: TRBV29-1
len: 13
j_gene: TRBJ2-5
CDR3aa: CSVVGEDGETQYF

abundance: few
v_gene: TRBV12-3/TRBV12-4
len: 14
j_gene: TRBJ2-2
CDR3aa: CASSFWTGVGELFF

abundance: few
v_gene: TRBV5-1
len: 14
j_gene: TRBJ2-2
CDR3aa: CASHYGELTGELFF

abundance: .
v_gene: TRBV19
len: 15
j_gene: TRBJ2-1
CDR3aa: CASSRQGLENYEQFF

abundance: few
v_gene: TRBV19
len: 15
j_gene: TRBJ1-5
CDR3aa: CATRSPRVSNQPQHF

abundance: many
v_gene: TRBV9
len: 15
j_gene: TRBJ1-1
CDR3aa: CASSTYGQRDTEAFF

abundance: few
v_gene: TRBV14
len: 13
j_gene: TRBJ1-6
CDR3aa: CASSLPSNSPLHF

abundance: .
v_gene: TRBV18
len: 16
j_gene: TRBJ2-6
CDR3aa: CASSPIPGTGANVLTF

abundance: .
v_gene: TRBV7-3
len: 14
j_gene: TRBJ2-3
CDR3aa: CASSRTSPTDTQYF

abundance: many
v_gene: TRBV7-3
len: 15
j_gene: TRBJ1-4
CDR3aa: CASSLYGGANEKLFF

abundance: many
v_gene: TRBV5-1
len: 13
j_gene: TRBJ2-7
CDR3aa: CASSLAPTYEQYF

abundance: many
v_gene: TRBV12-3/TRBV12-4
len: 13
j_gene: TRBJ2-5
CDR3aa: CASSFSLAETQYF

abundance: many
v_gene: TRBV10-3
len: 11
j_gene: TRBJ2-3
CDR3aa: CAIKEALTQYF

abundance: .
v_gene: TRBV2
len: 10
j_gene: TRBJ2-7
CDR3aa: CASEGGEQYF

abundance: few
v_gene: TRBV6-2/TRBV6-3
len: 15
j_gene: TRBJ2-1
CDR3aa: CASSDGVGSGVKKFF

abundance: many
v_gene: TRBV27
len: 16
j_gene: TRBJ2-3
CDR3aa: CASSPQGATGTDTQYF

abundance: many
v_gene: TRBV6-6
len: 15
j_gene: TRBJ1-1
CDR3aa: CASSYSRVSNTEAFF

abundance: few
v_gene: TRBV28
len: 11
j_gene: TRBJ1-2
CDR3aa: CASSLQYGYTF

abundance: .
v_gene: TRBV5-8
len: 15
j_gene: TRBJ2-7
CDR3aa: CASSLMGQGANEQYF

abundance: many
v_gene: TRBV6-2/TRBV6-3
len: 18
j_gene: TRBJ2-5
CDR3aa: CASSYSLTLQGGEETQYF

abundance: many
v_gene: TRBV18
len: 15
j_gene: TRBJ2-1
CDR3aa: CASSPPGTGLNEQFF

abundance: .
v_gene: TRBV20-1
len: 16
j_gene: TRBJ1-2
CDR3aa: CSARDYWDAGVPGYTF

abundance: .
v_gene: TRBV12-3/TRBV12-4
len: 15
j_gene: TRBJ1-2
CDR3aa: CASSLGSLRNYGYTF

abundance: .
v_gene: TRBV20-1
len: 15
j_gene: TRBJ2-1
CDR3aa: CSARDSGSPYNEQFF

abundance: many
v_gene: TRBV28
len: 13
j_gene: TRBJ2-3
CDR3aa: CASIRPPADTQYF

abundance: few
v_gene: TRBV5-1
len: 15
j_gene: TRBJ2-4
CDR3aa: CASSLVLGDKNIQYF

abundance: .
v_gene: TRBV14
len: 14
j_gene: TRBJ1-4
CDR3aa: CASSQDPGLGKLFF

abundance: many
v_gene: TRBV7-2
len: 13
j_gene: TRBJ2-7
CDR3aa: CASRPLGAEEQYF

abundance: .
v_gene: TRBV5-1
len: 16
j_gene: TRBJ2-7
CDR3aa: CASSLDRGRAPYEQYF

abundance: many
v_gene: TRBV20-1
len: 17
j_gene: TRBJ2-2
CDR3aa: CSARGGTAGAYTGELFF

abundance: few
v_gene: TRBV10-3
len: 12
j_gene: TRBJ2-7
CDR3aa: CAISVQGYEQYF

abundance: many
v_gene: TRBV29-1
len: 11
j_gene: TRBJ1-1
CDR3aa: CSPLVGTEAFF

abundance: .
v_gene: TRBV5-6
len: 14
j_gene: TRBJ2-3
CDR3aa: CASSSSSVTDTQYF

abundance: many
v_gene: TRBV10-2
len: 15
j_gene: TRBJ2-5
CDR3aa: CASSTNRDSKETQYF

abundance: .
v_gene: TRBV20-1
len: 16
j_gene: TRBJ2-6
CDR3aa: CSASRASGSGANVLTF

abundance: .
v_gene: TRBV19
len: 16
j_gene: TRBJ1-6
CDR3aa: CASSETGGRYNSPLHF

abundance: .
v_gene: TRBV15
len: 15
j_gene: TRBJ2-2
CDR3aa: CATSRGGTVTGELFF

abundance: .
v_gene: TRBV7-6
len: 17
j_gene: TRBJ2-3
CDR3aa: CASSLGTGQIFTDTQYF

abundance: many
v_gene: TRBV5-6
len: 17
j_gene: TRBJ2-3
CDR3aa: CASSYSTSGSSTDTQYF

abundance: few
v_gene: TRBV20-1
len: 13
j_gene: TRBJ2-7
CDR3aa: CSARVRTAYEQYF

abundance: many
v_gene: TRBV2
len: 13
j_gene: TRBJ2-7
CDR3aa: CASTPETGYEQYF

abundance: few
v_gene: TRBV7-9
len: 14
j_gene: TRBJ1-2
CDR3aa: CASSLVADIYGYTF

abundance: many
v_gene: TRBV3-1
len: 19
j_gene: TRBJ2-2
CDR3aa: CASSQDPPGTWTNTGELFF

abundance: many
v_gene: TRBV7-6
len: 13
j_gene: TRBJ2-1
CDR3aa: CASSSGPNNEQFF

abundance: once
v_gene: TRBV29-1
len: 13
j_gene: TRBJ1-5
CDR3aa: CSVVMGGNQPQHF

abundance: few
v_gene: TRBV29-1
len: 13
j_gene: TRBJ2-7
CDR3aa: CRPQGGTAHEQYF

abundance: many
v_gene: TRBV29-1
len: 12
j_gene: TRBJ2-7
CDR3aa: CSVEQGVREQYF

abundance: many
v_gene: TRBV7-8
len: 18
j_gene: TRBJ2-1
CDR3aa: CASSAQLSGTPDNNEQFF

abundance: .
v_gene: TRBV24-1
len: 13
j_gene: TRBJ1-5
CDR3aa: CATSVRGNQPQHF

abundance: few
v_gene: TRBV5-4
len: 15
j_gene: TRBJ2-5
CDR3aa: CASSPPGRSQETQYF

abundance: .
v_gene: TRBV19
len: 14
j_gene: TRBJ1-5
CDR3aa: CASSIEKGSQPQHF

abundance: few
v_gene: TRBV6-1
len: 13
j_gene: TRBJ1-1
CDR3aa: CASCQRVGTEAFF

abundance: few
v_gene: TRBV6-2/TRBV6-3
len: 13
j_gene: TRBJ2-1
CDR3aa: CASSYRKYNEQFF

abundance: few
v_gene: TRBV24-1
len: 15
j_gene: TRBJ1-2
CDR3aa: CATSDLSGKPDGYTF

abundance: .
v_gene: TRBV9
len: 13
j_gene: TRBJ1-1
CDR3aa: CASSDGQHTEAFF

abundance: few
v_gene: TRBV19
len: 17
j_gene: TRBJ2-3
CDR3aa: CASSIVQGLAGADTQYF

abundance: .
v_gene: TRBV27
len: 16
j_gene: TRBJ1-4
CDR3aa: CASSFLSGARGEKLFF

abundance: few
v_gene: TRBV9
len: 15
j_gene: TRBJ2-7
CDR3aa: CASSTTDTTRGEQYF